This passage covers 7 T cell receptor beta chains from one sample sequenced in a study of T cell responses to AZD1222 COVID-19 vaccine. Using immunoSEQ multiplex PCR, the repertoire was profiled, and TCRdb retains in-frame clones only, with some absent. The data contain around 75,000 clones, 70% to 90% of them singletons. The specimen comprised peripheral blood, sampled on day 0 of AZD1222 vaccination. Receptor source: an adult in good health.

The rearrangement links TRBV7-2 to TRBJ1-5; TRBD1 aligns across 9 bases. The CDR3 covers 14 residues. Germline V gene data show CDR1 as SGHTA and CDR2 as FQGNSA. V shed 1 base, J shed 7 bases, and the junction held 2 bases outside the gene matches. In nucleotides, the CDR3 is TGTGCCAGCAGCTTAGGTGGACAGGGGCAGCCCCAGCATTTT. Translating gives CASSLGGQGQPQHF. The variable domain in full, completed from reference TRBV7-2 and TRBJ1-5, reads GAGVSQSPSNKVTEKGKDVELRCDPISGHTALYWYRQSLGQGLEFLIYFQGNSAPDKSGLPSDRFSAERTGGSVSTLTIQRTQQEDSAVYLCASSLGGQGQPQHFGDGTRLSIL.

This rearrangement joins TRBV4-2 to TRBJ2-1; D may correspond to TRBD1 or TRBD2 (5 bases each). V was cut by 0 bases and J by 7 bases, with 16 bases left in between. CDR3 size: 16 residues. Germline CDR1 LGHNA, CDR2 YNFKEQ. The CDR3 region has the DNA TGTGCCAGCAGCCAAGAGGTTCTAGGGACGACAAATGAGCAGTTCTTC. It specifies CASSQEVLGTTNEQFF.

The chain joins TRBV5-8 to TRBJ2-3; D gene uncertain. Germline CDR1 and CDR2: SGHTS and YDEGEE. Deletions cut 1 base from V and 0 bases from J, with 18 bases between. The CDR3 is 18 amino acids. The CDR3 nucleotides are TGTGCCAGCAGCTTGAGTTTCGGAGTCAGTCCTAGCACAGATACGCAGTATTTT. It codes for CASSLSFGVSPSTDTQYF.

This chain joins TRBV9 and TRBJ2-1; TRBD2 might be the D (5 bases). The V end was cut by 3 bases, the J end by 3 bases, with 16 bases between. This CDR3 is built from 16 residues. CDR1 and CDR2 from the germline V gene are SGDLS and YYNGEE. The CDR3 spells CASSATSGVGYNEQFF. In nucleotides, the CDR3 is TGTGCCAGCAGCGCAACGAGCGGCGTCGGCTACAATGAGCAGTTCTTC.

The rearrangement links TRBV7-2 to TRBJ2-3, with 12 nucleotides matching TRBD2. The length of the CDR3 is 17 residues. V lost 0 bases to trimming and J lost 4 bases; unmatched junction nucleotides: 5. Germline values: CDR1 SGHTA, CDR2 FQGNSA. CDR3 DNA sequence: TGTGCCAGCAGCTTAGCGCCTAGCGGGGGGGCCGCAGATACGCAGTATTTT. Protein: CASSLAPSGGAADTQYF.

This chain links TRBV7-2 with TRBJ2-5, with unresolved D. Germline V gene sequence: CDR1 SGHTA, CDR2 FQGNSA. The V and J ends lost 1 base and 4 bases respectively, with 13 bases between them. There are 15 residues in the CDR3. The CDR3 DNA is TGTGCCAGCAGCTTAGACCCCCCTCCGAGAGAGACCCAGTACTTC. It specifies CASSLDPPPRETQYF.

The gene calls are TRBV5-4 and TRBJ1-3; D perhaps matches TRBD1 (6 bases). CDR1 SGHNT and CDR2 YYREEE come from the germline V gene (reference sequence). The CDR3 sequence is 15 residues long. The ends were cut back, 4 bases at V and 4 bases at J, with 15 bases in the middle. The chain's CDR3 is CASSPRGGRGNTIYF. CDR3 nucleotide sequence: TGTGCCAGCAGCCCCAGAGGGGGGCGAGGAAACACCATATATTTT.